The 9 T cell receptor beta chains below were found in one sample sequenced in a study of OX40 agonist ivuxolimab in advanced cancers. Using immunoSEQ multiplex PCR, the repertoire was profiled, and TCRdb retains in-frame clones only, with some absent. Among about 110,000 clones, about 91% were seen once, and the ten largest hold roughly 1.3%. The sequences come from CD4+ or CD8+ T cells sorted from blood, collected in a trial of the OX40 agonist ivuxolimab. These receptors were collected from an adult with an advanced solid tumor such as melanoma, head and neck, liver or kidney cancer.

This rearrangement joins TRBV6-5 to TRBJ1-4, with D unclear. Germline loops: CDR1 MNHEY, CDR2 SVGAGI. CDR3 length: 15 residues. V lost 4 bases and J lost 3, with 12 bases in between. CDR3 region: CASSSLKAANEKLFF. CDR3 sequence (DNA): TGTGCCAGCAGTTCGCTCAAGGCCGCTAATGAAAAACTGTTTTTT.

For this clone: The same CDR3 can be traced to other DNA sequences in this sample. The V and J genes are TRBV6-5 and TRBJ1-5; the D gene is possibly TRBD1 (5 bases). Trimming cost V 3 bases and J 1 base, with 7 bases left between them. Germline V gene data show CDR1 as MNHEY and CDR2 as SVGAGI. This CDR3 is built from 14 residues. CDR3 residues: CASSYGGSNQPQHF. The CDR3 DNA is TGTGCCAGCAGTTATGGGGGGAGCAATCAGCCCCAGCATTTT.

CDR3: CSVVVSQETQYF. In DNA form, the CDR3 reads TGCAGCGTTGTGGTTTCGCAAGAGACCCAGTACTTC. The rearrangement joins TRBV29-1 to TRBJ2-5; D gene uncertain. CDR1 SQVTM and CDR2 ANQGSEA come from the germline V gene. Deletions cut 4 bases from V and 2 bases from J, with 8 bases between. The CDR3 is 12 amino acids.

The chain uses TRBV14 and TRBJ1-4, with a weak D call TRBD1 (5 bases). The CDR3 totals 14 residues. Trimming cost V 4 bases and J 4 bases, with 10 bases left between them. The germline gives CDR1 SGHDN, CDR2 FVKESK. The CDR3 loop is CASSRQINNEKLFF. The CDR3 nucleotides read TGTGCCAGCAGCCGACAGATTAATAATGAAAAACTGTTTTTT. Based on the CDR3 plus reference TRBV14 and TRBJ1-4, the full variable domain is EAGVTQFPSHSVIEKGQTVTLRCDPISGHDNLYWYRRVMGKEIKFLLHFVKESKQDESGMPNNRFLAERTGGTYSTLKVQPAELEDSGVYFCASSRQINNEKLFFGSGTQLSVL.

The rearrangement uses TRBV29-1 and TRBJ2-2; D possibly corresponds to TRBD2 (6 bases). Trimming cost V 7 bases and J 4 bases, with 13 bases left between them. The CDR3 is 13 amino acids. The germline V gene has CDR1 SQVTM and CDR2 ANQGSEA. The CDR3 DNA is TGCAGCGCTGGCGGAGGGGCCACCGGGGAGCTGTTTTTT. It codes for CSAGGGATGELFF.

The chain links TRBV6-1 to TRBJ2-7; TRBD2 aligns across 9 bases. The germline CDR1 and CDR2 sequences are MNHNS and SASEGT. V lost 0 bases to trimming and J lost 3 bases; unmatched junction nucleotides: 6. This CDR3 spans 16 amino acids. The CDR3 bases are TGTGCCAGCAGTGAAGCAACTAGCGGGCTTTTCTACGAGCAGTACTTC. Encoded protein: CASSEATSGLFYEQYF.

CDR3 region: CASSLVGGSTPYEQYF. The CDR3 DNA is TGTGCCAGCAGCTTAGTAGGGGGGTCGACCCCCTACGAGCAGTACTTC. The chain uses TRBV7-2 and TRBJ2-7, with D perhaps assigned TRBD1 or TRBD2 (6 bases each). V lost 1 base and J lost 2, with 15 bases in between. This CDR3 comprises 16 residues. From germline, CDR1 is SGHTA and CDR2 FQGNSA.

The gene calls are TRBV19 and TRBJ1-2; D possibly corresponds to TRBD1 (5 bases). Trimming pared 0 bases from V and 4 bases from J, leaving 12 bases between. From germline, CDR1 is LNHDA and CDR2 SQIVND (reference sequence). The CDR3 sequence is 15 residues long. DNA for the CDR3: TGTGCCAGTAGTATAGATACTAGGGGATTCTATGGCTACACCTTC. This encodes CASSIDTRGFYGYTF.

The chain carries TRBV5-4 and TRBJ2-1; the D gene is possibly TRBD2 (5 bases). Between the trimmed V and J ends, which lost 3 bases and 3 bases, there was a span of 10 bases. Germline assignment: CDR1 SGHNT and CDR2 YYREEE (reference sequence). This CDR3 has 14 residues. CDR3 DNA: TGTGCCAGCAGCTCCGGACTCCGCTACAATGAGCAGTTCTTC. This gives the protein CASSSGLRYNEQFF.